This T cell receptor (beta chain) came from a study of blood T cell repertoires in COVID-19. This clone was counted once. V was trimmed by 0 bases and J by 7 bases, leaving 18 bases between them. Germline CDR1 and CDR2: MGHRA and YSYEKL. The CDR3 loop spans 17 amino acids. Participant-given clinical history determined each cohort assignment. Authors' analysis steps: Estimation of nucleated cell counts was performed using reference gene primer amplification. The method was immunoSEQ multiplex PCR; TCRdb's version includes in-frame clones alone and lacks a portion of them. V and J calls and clone size are copied from that table; D and trimming were computed from the DNA. Here the sample spans over 150,000 clones, about 81% being singletons.

The clonotype comes from a man in his fifties or sixties who had recovered from COVID-19. The V and J genes are TRBV4-1 and TRBJ1-4, with D maybe TRBD1 (6 bases). What was sequenced was PBMCs or T cells enriched from blood (not recorded which). Here the CDR3 DNA reads TGCGCCAGCAGCCAAGACCCCCTTGGCAGGGGTTCTGAAAAACTGTTTTTT. Protein: CASSQDPLGRGSEKLFF.